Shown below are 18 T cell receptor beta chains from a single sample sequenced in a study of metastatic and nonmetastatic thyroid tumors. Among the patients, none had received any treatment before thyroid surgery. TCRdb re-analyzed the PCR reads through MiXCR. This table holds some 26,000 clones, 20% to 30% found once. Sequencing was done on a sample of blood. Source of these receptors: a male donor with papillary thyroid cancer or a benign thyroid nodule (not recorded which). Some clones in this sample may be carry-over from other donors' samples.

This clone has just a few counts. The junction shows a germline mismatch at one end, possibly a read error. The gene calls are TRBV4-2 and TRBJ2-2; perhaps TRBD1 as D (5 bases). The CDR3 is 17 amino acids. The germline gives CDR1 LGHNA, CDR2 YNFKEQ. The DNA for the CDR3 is TGTGCCAGCAGCCAAAGATCAGGGCAGGTGAACACCTGGGAGCTGTTTTTT. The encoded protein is CASSQRSGQVNTWELFF.

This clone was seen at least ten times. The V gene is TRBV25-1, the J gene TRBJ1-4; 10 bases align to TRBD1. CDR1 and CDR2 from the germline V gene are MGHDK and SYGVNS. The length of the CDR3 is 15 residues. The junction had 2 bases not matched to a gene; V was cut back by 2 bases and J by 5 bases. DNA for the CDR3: TGTGCCAGCAGTGAACCGGGACAGGGGAATGAAAAACTGTTTTTT. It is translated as CASSEPGQGNEKLFF.

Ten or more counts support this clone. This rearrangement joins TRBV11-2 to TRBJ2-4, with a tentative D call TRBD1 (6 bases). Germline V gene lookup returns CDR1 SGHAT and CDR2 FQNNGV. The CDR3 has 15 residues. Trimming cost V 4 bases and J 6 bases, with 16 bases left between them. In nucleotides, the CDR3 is TGTGCCAGCAGCTATGGACACGAAGGGGGAAACATTCAGTACTTC. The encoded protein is CASSYGHEGGNIQYF.

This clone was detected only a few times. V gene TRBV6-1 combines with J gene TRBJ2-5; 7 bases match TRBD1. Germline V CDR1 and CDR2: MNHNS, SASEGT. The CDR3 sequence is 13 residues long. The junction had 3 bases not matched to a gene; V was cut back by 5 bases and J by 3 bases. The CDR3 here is CASSTGVKETQYF. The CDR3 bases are TGTGCCAGCAGTACAGGGGTCAAAGAGACCCAGTACTTC.

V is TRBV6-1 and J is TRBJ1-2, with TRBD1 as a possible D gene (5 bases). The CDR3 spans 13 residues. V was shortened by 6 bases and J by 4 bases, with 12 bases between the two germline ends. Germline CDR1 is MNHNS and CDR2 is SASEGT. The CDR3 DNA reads TGTGCCAGCAGGCCAATGGGGGGCTATGGCTACACCTTC. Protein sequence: CASRPMGGYGYTF.

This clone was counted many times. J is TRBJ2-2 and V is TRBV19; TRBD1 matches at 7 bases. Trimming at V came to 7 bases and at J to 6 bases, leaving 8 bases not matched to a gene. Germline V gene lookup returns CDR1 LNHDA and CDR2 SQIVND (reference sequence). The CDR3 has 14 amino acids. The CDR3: CASNRQGNAGELFF. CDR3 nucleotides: TGTGCCAGTAATAGACAGGGCAACGCCGGGGAGCTGTTTTTT. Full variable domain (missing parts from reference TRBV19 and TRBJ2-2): DGGITQSPKYLFRKEGQNVTLSCEQNLNHDAMYWYRQDPGQGLRLIYYSQIVNDFQKGDIAEGYSVSREKKESFPLTVTSAQKNPTAFYLCASNRQGNAGELFFGEGSRLTVL.

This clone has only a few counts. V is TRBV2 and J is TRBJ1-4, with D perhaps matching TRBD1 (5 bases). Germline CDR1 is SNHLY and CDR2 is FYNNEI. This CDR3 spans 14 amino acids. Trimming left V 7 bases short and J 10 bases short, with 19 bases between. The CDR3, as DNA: TGTGCCAGCAATAAGGAACAGGTTGGGGGAAAACTGTTTTTT. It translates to CASNKEQVGGKLFF.

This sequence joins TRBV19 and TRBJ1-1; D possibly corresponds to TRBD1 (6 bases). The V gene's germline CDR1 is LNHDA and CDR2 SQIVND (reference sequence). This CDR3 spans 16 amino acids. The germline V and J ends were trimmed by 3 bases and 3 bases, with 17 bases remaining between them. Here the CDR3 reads CASSITAGVLDTEAFF. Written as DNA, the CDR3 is TGTGCCAGTAGTATCACGGCAGGGGTTTTGGACACTGAAGCTTTCTTT.

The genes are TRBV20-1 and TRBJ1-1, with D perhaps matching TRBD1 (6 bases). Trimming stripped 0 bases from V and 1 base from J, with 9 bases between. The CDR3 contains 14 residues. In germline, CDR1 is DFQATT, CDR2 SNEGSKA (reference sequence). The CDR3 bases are TGCAGTGCTAGAGATCCGGGACAGAACACTGAAGCTTTCTTT. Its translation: CSARDPGQNTEAFF.

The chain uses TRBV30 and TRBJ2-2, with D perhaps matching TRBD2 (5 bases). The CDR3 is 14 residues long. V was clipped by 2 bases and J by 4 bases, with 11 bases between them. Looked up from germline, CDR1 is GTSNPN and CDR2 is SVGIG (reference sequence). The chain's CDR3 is CAWSQGEGTGELFF. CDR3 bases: TGTGCCTGGAGTCAAGGAGAGGGCACCGGGGAGCTGTTTTTT.

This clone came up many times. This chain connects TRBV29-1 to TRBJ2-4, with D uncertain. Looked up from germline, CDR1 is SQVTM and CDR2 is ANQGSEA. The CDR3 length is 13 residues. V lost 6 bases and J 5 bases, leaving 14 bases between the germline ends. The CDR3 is CSVPGATENIQYF. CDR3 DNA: TGCAGCGTACCCGGAGCGACGGAAAACATTCAGTACTTC.

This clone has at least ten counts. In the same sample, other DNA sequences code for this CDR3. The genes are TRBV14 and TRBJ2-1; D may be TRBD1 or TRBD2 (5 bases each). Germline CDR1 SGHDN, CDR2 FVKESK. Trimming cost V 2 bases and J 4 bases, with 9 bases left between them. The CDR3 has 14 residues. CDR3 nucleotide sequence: TGTGCCAGCAGCCAACGGGGCCGGTACAATGAGCAGTTCTTC. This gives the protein CASSQRGRYNEQFF.

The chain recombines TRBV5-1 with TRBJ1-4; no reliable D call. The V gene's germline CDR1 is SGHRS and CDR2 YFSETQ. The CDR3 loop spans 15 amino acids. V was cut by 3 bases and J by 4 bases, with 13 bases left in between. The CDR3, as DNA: TGCGCCAGCAGCTCCCTAGTACAGCATAATGAAAAACTGTTTTTT. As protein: CASSSLVQHNEKLFF.

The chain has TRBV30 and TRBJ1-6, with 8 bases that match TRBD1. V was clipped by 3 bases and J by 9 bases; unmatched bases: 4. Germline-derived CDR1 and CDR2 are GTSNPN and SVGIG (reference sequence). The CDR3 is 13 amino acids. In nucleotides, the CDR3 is TGTGCCTGGAGCGCTGGGACAGGTTCACCCCTCCACTTT. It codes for CAWSAGTGSPLHF.

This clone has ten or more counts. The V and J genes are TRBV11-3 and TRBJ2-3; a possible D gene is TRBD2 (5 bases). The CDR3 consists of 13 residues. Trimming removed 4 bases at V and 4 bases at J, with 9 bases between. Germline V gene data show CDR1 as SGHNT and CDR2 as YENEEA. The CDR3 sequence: CASSSRRADTQYF. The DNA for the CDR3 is TGTGCCAGCAGCTCCCGGCGGGCAGATACGCAGTATTTT.

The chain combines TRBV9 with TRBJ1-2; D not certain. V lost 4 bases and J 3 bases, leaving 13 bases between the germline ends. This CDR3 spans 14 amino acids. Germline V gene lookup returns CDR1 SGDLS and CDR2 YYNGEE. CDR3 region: CASSFRPQHYGYTF. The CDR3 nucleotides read TGTGCCAGCAGCTTTCGTCCGCAACACTATGGCTACACCTTC.

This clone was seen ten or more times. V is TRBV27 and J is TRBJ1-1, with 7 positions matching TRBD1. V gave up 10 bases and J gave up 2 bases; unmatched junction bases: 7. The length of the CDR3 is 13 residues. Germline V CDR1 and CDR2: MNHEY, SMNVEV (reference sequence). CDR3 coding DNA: TGTGCCACCAGACAGGGTGAAAACACTGAAGCTTTCTTT. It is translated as CATRQGENTEAFF.

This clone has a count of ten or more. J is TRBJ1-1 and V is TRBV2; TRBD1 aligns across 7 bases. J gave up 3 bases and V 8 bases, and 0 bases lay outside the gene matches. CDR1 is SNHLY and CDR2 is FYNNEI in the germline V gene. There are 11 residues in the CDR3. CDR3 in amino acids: CASDRDTEAFF. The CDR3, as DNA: TGTGCCAGCGACAGGGACACTGAAGCTTTCTTT.